The source of this T cell receptor (beta chain) is a study of blood T cell repertoires in COVID-19. The method was immunoSEQ multiplex PCR; TCRdb's version includes in-frame clones alone and lacks a portion of them. The data hold hundreds of thousands of clones, with roughly 87% observed a single time. The V gene's germline CDR1 is SGDLS and CDR2 YYNGEE. The J segment lost 5 bases and the V segment lost 4 bases, leaving 11 bases of the junction unmatched. The CDR3 length is 15 residues. This sequence was found in a woman in her 30s who had recovered from COVID-19. The sample comprised PBMCs or T cells enriched from blood (not recorded which). The V call is TRBV9, the J call TRBJ1-2, with TRBD1 matching 7 bases. CDR3 DNA sequence: TGTGCCAGCAGCATAACAACAGGGGAGTATTATGGCTACACCTTC. It yields the protein CASSITTGEYYGYTF.